The entry below describes one TCR beta chain. What it binds is not known. J gave up 7 bases and V 3 bases, and 3 bases lay outside the gene matches. CDR3 length: 13 amino acids. From germline, CDR1 is WNHNN and CDR2 SYGVQD (reference sequence). Libraries were prepared by immunoSEQ multiplex PCR; TCRdb keeps only in-frame clonotypes and omits some of them. The data hold around 200,000 clones, with around 88% observed a single time. The source of the sample is a study of T cell responses to AZD1222 COVID-19 vaccine. Study results and caveats: Among the donors, most were white British and more were female, and clonal diversity was possibly underestimated. Of the AZD1222 recipients, only five to seven were seropositive at baseline. All repertoire sampling was performed exclusively after the peak T cell response.

The sequence was obtained from an adult in good health. The sample consisted of peripheral blood, taken on day 0 of AZD1222 vaccination. The chain has TRBV10-1 and TRBJ1-2; 9 bases align to TRBD1. CDR3: CASSETGGRGYTF. In DNA, the CDR3 is TGCGCCAGCAGTGAAACAGGGGGCCGTGGCTACACCTTC.